The 30 T cell receptor beta chains below were found in one sample sequenced in a study of OX40 agonist ivuxolimab in advanced cancers. Produced via immunoSEQ multiplex PCR; TCRdb's table is partial and in-frame only. The sample has around 63,000 clones, roughly nine tenths seen once; the top ten hold about 10%. The material sequenced was CD4+ or CD8+ T cells sorted from blood, taken in a trial of the OX40 agonist ivuxolimab. The receptors originated from an adult with an advanced solid tumor such as melanoma, head and neck, liver or kidney cancer.

The sample holds one count of this clone. The CDR3 DNA follows: TGTGCCAGCAGTCGGACCGGGGCCGGGCAGACCCAGTACTTC. It specifies CASSRTGAGQTQYF. The chain carries TRBV6-5 and TRBJ2-5; TRBD1 or TRBD2 may be the D gene (5 bases each). The CDR3 has 14 amino acids. V gave up 5 bases and J gave up 6 bases, with 16 bases separating them. Germline lookup yields CDR1 MNHEY and CDR2 SVGAGI.

This clone was found once. V gene TRBV2 combines with J gene TRBJ1-1; D not certain. Germline CDR1 SNHLY, CDR2 FYNNEI. V shed 3 bases and J shed 0 bases, with 5 bases lying between them. The CDR3 has 13 amino acids. CDR3 amino acids: CASSEWVNTEAFF. DNA of the CDR3: TGTGCCAGCAGTGAGTGGGTGAACACTGAAGCTTTCTTT.

The rearrangement joins TRBV5-3 to TRBJ1-6, with 7 positions matching TRBD1. TRBV5-3 is filed as an ORF, its function uncertain. Trimming removed 3 bases from V and 0 bases from J; junction bases left unmatched: 12. This CDR3 spans 19 amino acids. This CDR3 is CARSSPPGQHPSYNSPLHF. The CDR3 region has the DNA TGTGCCAGAAGCTCCCCACCGGGACAGCATCCCTCCTATAATTCACCCCTCCACTTT.

This chain uses TRBV5-1 with TRBJ1-4; 9 positions agree with TRBD1. The V segment lost 4 bases and the J segment 7 bases; nucleotides outside the gene matches: 11. This CDR3 comprises 16 residues. Germline CDR1 SGHRS, CDR2 YFSETQ. DNA for the CDR3: TGCGCCAGCAGCCCCGGTCCTTACAGGGGGCGTGAAAAACTGTTTTTT. Its translation: CASSPGPYRGREKLFF.

The chain recombines TRBV5-1 with TRBJ2-7, with TRBD2 identical over 11 bases. This CDR3 has 18 residues. Germline trimming cut 4 bases from V and 2 bases from J; bases unmatched to any gene: 14. Germline V gene sequence: CDR1 SGHRS, CDR2 YFSETQ. The CDR3 reads CASSGTSRPGLAAYEQYF. The CDR3 DNA sequence: TGCGCCAGCAGCGGAACAAGCAGACCGGGACTAGCGGCCTACGAGCAGTACTTC.

The genes are TRBV19 and TRBJ1-2; TRBD1 might be the D (6 bases). V dropped 6 bases and J dropped 2 bases, with 7 bases sitting between them. CDR3 size: 12 residues. Germline V gene sequence: CDR1 LNHDA, CDR2 SQIVND (reference sequence). CDR3 bases: TGTGCCAGTAGACAGGGAAACTATGGCTACACCTTC. It yields the protein CASRQGNYGYTF.

V gene TRBV4-1 combines with J gene TRBJ1-6, with a possible D match to TRBD1 (6 bases). There are 17 residues in the CDR3. V was trimmed by 0 bases and J by 9 bases, leaving 18 bases between them. Germline V lookup: CDR1 MGHRA, CDR2 YSYEKL. The CDR3 DNA sequence: TGCGCCAGCAGCCAAGAGGTAAGGGGGGCGCAAAGTTCACCCCTCCACTTT. Protein sequence: CASSQEVRGAQSSPLHF.

The V and J genes are TRBV4-2 and TRBJ1-1; TRBD1 is a possible D gene (6 bases). This CDR3 comprises 19 residues. The V end was cut by 1 base, the J end by 5 bases, with 26 bases between. Germline V gene lookup returns CDR1 LGHNA and CDR2 YNFKEQ. CDR3 loop: CASSQGPAGGPGSGTEAFF. The CDR3 nucleotides read TGTGCCAGCAGCCAAGGACCTGCCGGGGGCCCTGGGTCGGGGACTGAAGCTTTCTTT.

This clone has a single count. V gene TRBV29-1 combines with J gene TRBJ2-5; D gene uncertain. The CDR3 is made up of 12 amino acids. V was shortened by 6 bases and J by 5 bases, with 13 bases between the two germline ends. CDR1 SQVTM and CDR2 ANQGSEA come from the germline V gene. The CDR3 DNA reads TGCAGCGTAACCCCAGGATCTGAGACCCAGTACTTC. Residues: CSVTPGSETQYF.

The rearrangement joins TRBV4-1 to TRBJ2-7; TRBD2 matches 7 bases. This CDR3 contains 15 residues. The trim removed 1 base at V and 2 bases at J, leaving 5 bases unmatched. Germline V gene sequence: CDR1 MGHRA, CDR2 YSYEKL. CDR3 in DNA: TGCGCCAGCAGCCAAGGACTAGCTCCTCCCTACGAGCAGTACTTC. This translates into CASSQGLAPPYEQYF.

The V call is TRBV5-1, the J call TRBJ1-1; D unclear. The length of the CDR3 is 15 residues. Germline V gene lookup returns CDR1 SGHRS and CDR2 YFSETQ. The V gene lost 4 bases and the J gene lost 5 bases, with 18 bases spanning the gap. In DNA form, the CDR3 reads TGCGCCAGCAGCGTATATACAGTGGGGAGGACTGAAGCTTTCTTT. Translating it yields CASSVYTVGRTEAFF.

This rearrangement joins TRBV27 to TRBJ1-4; TRBD1 matches at 7 bases. The CDR3 is 15 residues long. The germline gives CDR1 MNHEY, CDR2 SMNVEV (reference sequence). With V trimmed by 5 bases and J by 1 base, 4 bases remained unmatched. This chain's CDR3 is CASSGTGETNEKLFF. The CDR3 DNA reads as TGTGCCAGCAGTGGCACAGGGGAAACTAATGAAAAACTGTTTTTT.

This chain connects TRBV13 to TRBJ2-1; either TRBD1 or TRBD2 may fit D (6 bases each). Germline V lookup: CDR1 PRHDT, CDR2 FYEKMQ (reference sequence). V lost 6 bases and J lost 7, with 22 bases in between. The CDR3 covers 16 residues. The CDR3 nucleotides are TGTGCCAGCAGTCCGGATAGGGCAGGGGCGGGGAATGAGCAGTTCTTC. This sequence encodes CASSPDRAGAGNEQFF.

V and J are TRBV18 and TRBJ2-3; D not resolved. Germline V gives CDR1 KGHSH, CDR2 LQKENI. Trimming stripped 6 bases from V and 4 bases from J, with 8 bases between. The CDR3 consists of 12 residues. DNA for the CDR3: TGTGCCAGCTCCCCGATGGCAGATACGCAGTATTTT. Its translation is CASSPMADTQYF.

The chain recombines TRBV5-1 with TRBJ2-5; no firm D call. Germline assignment: CDR1 SGHRS and CDR2 YFSETQ. Trimming removed 3 bases from V and 1 base from J, with 13 bases in between. This CDR3 has 15 amino acids. The CDR3 is CASSSPRASQETQYF. The CDR3 DNA reads TGCGCCAGCAGCTCCCCACGGGCATCCCAAGAGACCCAGTACTTC.

The gene calls are TRBV18 and TRBJ2-7, with 8 positions matching TRBD2. The length of the CDR3 is 14 residues. Germline V CDR1 and CDR2: KGHSH, LQKENI. V lost 4 bases and J lost 5; bases outside the gene matches: 7. The DNA for the CDR3 is TGTGCCAGCTCACAGACTAGCGCGGGGAACGAGCAGTACTTC. Translated, it gives CASSQTSAGNEQYF.

This chain links TRBV9 with TRBJ1-3, with TRBD1 matching over 10 bases. Looked up from germline, CDR1 is SGDLS and CDR2 is YYNGEE. CDR3 length equals 14 residues. V lost 2 bases to trimming and J lost 8 bases; unmatched junction nucleotides: 4. As DNA, the CDR3 is TGTGCCAGCAGCGTCAGCGGACAGGGGGACACCATATATTTT. It is translated as CASSVSGQGDTIYF.

The CDR3 DNA reads as TGTGCCAGCAGTATCCAGGCCAATCAGCCCCAGCATTTT. Protein sequence: CASSIQANQPQHF. The rearrangement joins TRBV2 to TRBJ1-5; no definite D call. CDR1 and CDR2 from the germline V gene are SNHLY and FYNNEI. This CDR3 has 13 amino acids. Trimming left V 5 bases short and J 3 bases short, with 8 bases between.

This chain joins TRBV11-2 and TRBJ2-1, with D perhaps matching TRBD1 (6 bases). Trimming left V 5 bases short and J 5 bases short, with 16 bases between. This CDR3 contains 15 residues. Germline lookup yields CDR1 SGHAT and CDR2 FQNNGV. The CDR3 reads CASSPGLRTDNEQFF. Here the CDR3 DNA reads TGTGCCAGCAGCCCTGGACTGAGGACAGACAATGAGCAGTTCTTC.

In this sample, this clone turned up once. The chain links TRBV5-1 to TRBJ2-7, with a weak D call TRBD2 (5 bases). V lost 2 bases and J lost 0, with 15 bases in between. Germline CDR1 is SGHRS and CDR2 is YFSETQ. The CDR3 has 16 amino acids. Here the CDR3 DNA reads TGCGCCAGCAGCTTAGCCAGCGGCTCACCCTCCTACGAGCAGTACTTC. Its protein is CASSLASGSPSYEQYF.

CDR3 in amino acids: CASSSIDLAENYGYTF. The CDR3, as DNA: TGTGCCAGCAGTTCCATTGATTTGGCAGAAAACTATGGCTACACCTTC. The chain couples TRBV6-5 to TRBJ1-2; no clear D gene. V was cut by 4 bases and J by 2 bases, with 17 bases left in between. This CDR3 region has 16 residues. Germline values: CDR1 MNHEY, CDR2 SVGAGI.

V is TRBV28 and J is TRBJ1-1; D not resolved. V dropped 5 bases and J dropped 4 bases, with 17 bases sitting between them. Germline V gene sequence: CDR1 MDHEN, CDR2 SYDVKM. This CDR3 has 15 amino acids. DNA for the CDR3: TGTGCCAGCAGTCCCCCCAGAGGCTTGGGCACTGAAGCTTTCTTT. The encoded protein is CASSPPRGLGTEAFF.

The chain recombines TRBV7-2 with TRBJ2-1; no firm D call. V was clipped by 3 bases and J by 6 bases, with 15 bases between them. CDR1 and CDR2 (germline): SGHTA, FQGNSA. The CDR3 spans 15 residues. CDR3 in DNA: TGTGCCAGCAGCTTTTACCCTGACTCCAGCAATGAGCAGTTCTTC. Translating it yields CASSFYPDSSNEQFF.

This chain joins TRBV7-9 and TRBJ2-5, with 7 bases matching TRBD2. This CDR3 is built from 13 residues. J gave up 10 bases and V 5 bases, and 10 bases lay outside the gene matches. Germline V gene lookup returns CDR1 SEHNR and CDR2 FQNEAQ (reference sequence). DNA of the CDR3: TGTGCCAGCAGCCCAACGAGCGGGGAACGCCAGTACTTC. This translates into CASSPTSGERQYF.

Comments on this clone: At one of its ends the junction is not consistent with the germline gene, which may arise from a read error. This chain joins TRBV5-4 and TRBJ2-3; no reliable D call. This CDR3 comprises 13 residues. Germline CDR1 and CDR2: SGHNT and YYREEE (reference sequence). This CDR3 is CSCGGEGGDTQYF. CDR3 nucleotides: TGCTCTTGCGGCGGAGAAGGTGGGGATACGCAGTATTTT.

The rearrangement links TRBV9 to TRBJ2-3; a weak D match, TRBD2 (5 bases). The length of the CDR3 is 14 residues. The ends were cut back, 0 bases at V and 1 base at J, with 6 bases in the middle. CDR1 is SGDLS and CDR2 is YYNGEE in the germline V gene. The CDR3 reads CASSVVGGTDTQYF. The CDR3 DNA reads TGTGCCAGCAGCGTAGTCGGGGGCACAGATACGCAGTATTTT.

The chain couples TRBV6-1 to TRBJ2-2; maybe TRBD1 (6 bases). V was pared by 7 bases and J by 7 bases, with 13 bases between. The CDR3 length is 13 residues. Germline V gene sequence: CDR1 MNHNS, CDR2 SASEGT. CDR3 sequence: CASKSGAGGELFF. The CDR3 region has the DNA TGTGCCAGCAAGTCAGGGGCGGGCGGGGAGCTGTTTTTT.

V and J are TRBV28 and TRBJ1-3; D call uncertain. CDR1 is MDHEN and CDR2 is SYDVKM in the germline V gene. The CDR3 totals 13 residues. V lost 8 bases and J lost 4, with 12 bases in between. The CDR3 sequence is CASAPSPGNTIYF. CDR3 nucleotides: TGTGCCAGCGCCCCTAGCCCCGGAAACACCATATATTTT.

This chain uses TRBV13 with TRBJ2-2; 16 bases match TRBD2. Trimming removed 5 bases from V and 6 bases from J; junction bases left unmatched: 12. The CDR3 totals 19 residues. CDR1 is PRHDT and CDR2 is FYEKMQ in the germline V gene (reference sequence). CDR3 residues: CASSPGLAGGPRQPGELFF. The CDR3 DNA reads as TGTGCCAGCAGCCCGGGACTAGCGGGAGGGCCAAGACAACCCGGGGAGCTGTTTTTT.

This chain links TRBV6-1 with TRBJ1-1, with a tentative D call TRBD1 (5 bases). The CDR3 totals 14 residues. Trimming left V 6 bases short and J 3 bases short, with 14 bases between. CDR1 is MNHNS, CDR2 SASEGT, per germline. The CDR3 coding sequence is TGTGCCAGCAGAAGGGGTGGGGGGGACACTGAAGCTTTCTTT. This gives the protein CASRRGGGDTEAFF.